What follows are 20 T cell receptor beta chains derived from one specimen sequenced in a study of blood T cell repertoires in COVID-19. Only in-frame clones appear in the TCRdb table, and some are missing; sequencing was by immunoSEQ multiplex PCR. The profile covers 25,000 to 30,000 clones, with roughly 84% appearing a single time and roughly 13% taken by the ten largest. Material: peripheral blood. Receptor source: a human donor in a cohort sampled during active COVID-19. The donor label of this sample is uncertain.

V and J are TRBV6-2 or TRBV6-3 and TRBJ1-2, with no clear D. Trimming pared 2 bases from V and 1 base from J, leaving 5 bases between. Germline V gene data show CDR1 as MNHEY and CDR2 as SVGEGT. The length of the CDR3 is 13 residues. The CDR3 is CASSYTDNYGYTF. In DNA, the CDR3 is TGTGCCAGCAGTTACACAGATAACTATGGCTACACCTTC.

The count of this clone is one. The V gene is TRBV6-5, the J gene TRBJ1-2; no clear D. V was shortened by 7 bases and J by 4 bases, with 13 bases between the two germline ends. From germline, CDR1 is MNHEY and CDR2 SVGAGI. The CDR3 runs 13 residues. CDR3 bases: TGTGCCAGCACCCCCCTAGGTTTCTATGGCTACACCTTC. Amino acids: CASTPLGFYGYTF.

The chain is built from TRBV29-1 and TRBJ1-2; D is unresolved. Trimming removed 0 bases at V and 6 bases at J, with 17 bases between. This CDR3 spans 15 amino acids. CDR1 is SQVTM and CDR2 is ANQGSEA in the germline V gene. CDR3 sequence reads: CSVEDPVGKGDGYTF. The CDR3 coding sequence is TGCAGCGTTGAAGACCCGGTAGGGAAGGGAGATGGCTACACCTTC. Full variable domain (remainder filled in from reference TRBV29-1 and TRBJ1-2): SAVISQKPSRDICQRGTSLTIQCQVDSQVTMMFWYRQQPGQSLTLIATANQGSEATYESGFVIDKFPISRPNLTFSTLTVSNMSPEDSSIYLCSVEDPVGKGDGYTFGSGTRLTVV.

V gene TRBV28 combines with J gene TRBJ1-1; D is possibly TRBD1 (6 bases). Trimming left V 6 bases short and J 6 bases short, with 11 bases between. The CDR3 loop spans 12 amino acids. Germline CDR1 reads MDHEN; CDR2 reads SYDVKM. This CDR3 reads CASRKGGAEAFF. CDR3 sequence (DNA): TGTGCCAGCAGGAAGGGGGGGGCTGAAGCTTTCTTT.

The rearrangement uses TRBV28 and TRBJ2-7; 8 positions match TRBD2. There are 17 residues in the CDR3. V lost 3 bases to trimming and J lost 0 bases; unmatched junction nucleotides: 10. CDR1 is MDHEN, CDR2 SYDVKM, per germline. CDR3 protein: CASSFYTGLAGSYEQYF. In DNA form, the CDR3 reads TGTGCCAGCAGTTTTTATACGGGTCTAGCGGGCTCCTACGAGCAGTACTTC.

This sequence joins TRBV7-2 and TRBJ2-5; 7 nucleotides line up with TRBD2. CDR1 is SGHTA, CDR2 FQGNSA, per germline. The CDR3 loop spans 15 amino acids. The V segment lost 1 base and the J segment 2 bases; nucleotides outside the gene matches: 4. As DNA, the CDR3 is TGTGCCAGCAGCTTAGGTCGGGGGGTACAAGAGACCCAGTACTTC. This encodes CASSLGRGVQETQYF.

The gene calls are TRBV5-1 and TRBJ2-1; D gene ambiguous. The CDR3 totals 12 residues. CDR1 and CDR2 (germline): SGHRS, YFSETQ. V was cut by 0 bases and J by 7 bases, with 5 bases left in between. CDR3 in amino acids: CASSLERNEQFF. CDR3 bases: TGCGCCAGCAGCTTGGAACGGAATGAGCAGTTCTTC.

The chain joins TRBV9 to TRBJ2-1, with a weak D call TRBD2 (5 bases). This CDR3 contains 17 residues. Trimming removed 0 bases from V and 3 bases from J, with 16 bases in between. Germline CDR1 SGDLS, CDR2 YYNGEE. The DNA of the CDR3 is TGTGCCAGCAGCGTAGTCGGGATTGAGGGTTACTACAATGAGCAGTTCTTC. It specifies CASSVVGIEGYYNEQFF.

The chain joins TRBV9 to TRBJ1-1; D not resolved. Trimming took 5 bases from V and 1 from J, leaving 9 bases between them. Germline CDR1 SGDLS, CDR2 YYNGEE. The CDR3 has 13 residues. The CDR3 sequence is CASSTAQNTEAFF. CDR3 sequence (DNA): TGTGCCAGCAGTACAGCTCAGAACACTGAAGCTTTCTTT.

The chain is built from TRBV4-2 and TRBJ2-2; D perhaps matches TRBD2 (5 bases). The CDR3 runs 18 residues. The V gene lost 1 base and the J gene lost 2 bases, with 17 bases spanning the gap. The germline V gene has CDR1 LGHNA and CDR2 YNFKEQ. The CDR3 nucleotides read TGTGCCAGCAGCCAAGGGGCCATGGAGGTGTTAAACACCGGGGAGCTGTTTTTT. It encodes CASSQGAMEVLNTGELFF.

This chain uses TRBV7-2 with TRBJ1-2; 10 bases are a match to TRBD1. Germline lookup yields CDR1 SGHTA and CDR2 FQGNSA. The CDR3 runs to 14 residues. The V segment lost 3 bases and the J segment 8 bases; nucleotides outside the gene matches: 6. The CDR3, as DNA: TGTGCCAGCAGCTTGGGGACAGGGGTACGGGGCTACACCTTC. It encodes CASSLGTGVRGYTF.

V and J are TRBV9 and TRBJ2-6; the match to TRBD1 covers 12 bases. V was pared by 7 bases and J by 2 bases, with 1 base of the junction left unmatched. This CDR3 is built from 15 residues. Germline CDR1 and CDR2: SGDLS and YYNGEE. The CDR3 loop is CASGTGGTGANVLTF. CDR3 nucleotide sequence: TGTGCCAGCGGGACAGGGGGCACTGGGGCCAACGTCCTGACTTTC. The complete variable domain, with remaining parts taken from reference TRBV9 and TRBJ2-6, reads DSGVTQTPKHLITATGQRVTLRCSPRSGDLSVYWYQQSLDQGLQFLIQYYNGEERAKGNILERFSAQQFPDLHSELNLSSLELGDSALYFCASGTGGTGANVLTFGAGSRLTVL.

CDR3 residues: CASSPRQGLAKNIQYF. The CDR3 DNA sequence: TGTGCCAGCAGCCCGCGACAGGGACTAGCCAAAAACATTCAGTACTTC. This chain links TRBV7-8 with TRBJ2-4, with a tentative D call TRBD1 (7 bases). CDR1 is SGHVS, CDR2 FQNEAQ, per germline. The CDR3 spans 16 residues. Trimming left V 5 bases short and J 0 bases short, with 14 bases between.

V usage is TRBV19 and J usage is TRBJ1-2; D possibly corresponds to TRBD1 (5 bases). This CDR3 contains 15 residues. The V gene's germline CDR1 is LNHDA and CDR2 SQIVND (reference sequence). V lost 6 bases to trimming and J lost 0 bases, with 14 bases between them. The CDR3 is CASSPLWGANYGYTF. For the CDR3, the DNA is TGTGCCAGTAGCCCCCTCTGGGGGGCTAACTATGGCTACACCTTC.

The chain is built from TRBV3-1 (or the pseudogene TRBV3-2) and TRBJ2-1, with 13 bases aligning to TRBD2. Germline V lookup: CDR1 LGHDT, CDR2 YNNKEL (reference sequence). The CDR3 is 21 amino acids. The V segment lost 4 bases and the J segment 7 bases; nucleotides outside the gene matches: 22. CDR3 loop: CASSLDSPGTSGVMGGNEQFF. The CDR3 bases are TGTGCCAGCAGCCTTGACAGCCCCGGGACTAGCGGGGTGATGGGGGGGAATGAGCAGTTCTTC.

The chain joins TRBV7-6 to TRBJ2-5; a possible D gene is TRBD2 (5 bases). V gave up 5 bases and J gave up 0 bases, with 16 bases separating them. Germline CDR1 reads SGHVS; CDR2 reads FNYEAQ. There are 16 residues in the CDR3. For the CDR3, the DNA is TGTGCCAGCAGCGCCATGAGCGGACCTGACCAAGAGACCCAGTACTTC. Translated, it gives CASSAMSGPDQETQYF.

This chain joins TRBV19 and TRBJ2-1; TRBD1 agrees at 11 bases. From germline, CDR1 is LNHDA and CDR2 SQIVND (reference sequence). The CDR3 contains 15 residues. Germline trimming cut 5 bases from V and 6 bases from J; bases unmatched to any gene: 6. Here the CDR3 DNA reads TGTGCCAGTAGTGATGGGGGGACAGGGGGCAATGAGCAGTTCTTC. Residues: CASSDGGTGGNEQFF.

The gene calls are TRBV19 and TRBJ1-2; D is perhaps TRBD1 (6 bases). The CDR3 sequence is 14 residues long. V shed 3 bases and J shed 7 bases, with 15 bases lying between them. Germline CDR1 reads LNHDA; CDR2 reads SQIVND (reference sequence). The CDR3 DNA reads TGTGCCAGTAGTATGCCTAGGGGGAGCGCTGGCTACACCTTC. Translating gives CASSMPRGSAGYTF. Based on the CDR3 plus reference TRBV19 and TRBJ1-2, the full variable domain is DGGITQSPKYLFRKEGQNVTLSCEQNLNHDAMYWYRQDPGQGLRLIYYSQIVNDFQKGDIAEGYSVSREKKESFPLTVTSAQKNPTAFYLCASSMPRGSAGYTFGSGTRLTVV.

The V gene is TRBV2, the J gene TRBJ2-7, with D perhaps TRBD1 (6 bases). Germline CDR1 and CDR2: SNHLY and FYNNEI. Deletions cut 1 base from V and 5 bases from J, with 9 bases between. CDR3 length: 13 amino acids. The CDR3 nucleotides read TGTGCCAGCAGTGAAGGAGCAGGGGACGAGCAGTACTTC. Residues: CASSEGAGDEQYF.

The rearrangement joins TRBV11-2 to TRBJ2-7; 7 positions agree with TRBD1. Germline assignment: CDR1 SGHAT and CDR2 FQNNGV. J was trimmed by 1 base and V by 0 bases; bases with no gene match: 9. This CDR3 is built from 17 residues. CDR3 sequence: CASSLDRGQGVSYEQYF. CDR3 bases: TGTGCCAGCAGCTTAGATAGGGGTCAGGGGGTTTCCTACGAGCAGTACTTC.